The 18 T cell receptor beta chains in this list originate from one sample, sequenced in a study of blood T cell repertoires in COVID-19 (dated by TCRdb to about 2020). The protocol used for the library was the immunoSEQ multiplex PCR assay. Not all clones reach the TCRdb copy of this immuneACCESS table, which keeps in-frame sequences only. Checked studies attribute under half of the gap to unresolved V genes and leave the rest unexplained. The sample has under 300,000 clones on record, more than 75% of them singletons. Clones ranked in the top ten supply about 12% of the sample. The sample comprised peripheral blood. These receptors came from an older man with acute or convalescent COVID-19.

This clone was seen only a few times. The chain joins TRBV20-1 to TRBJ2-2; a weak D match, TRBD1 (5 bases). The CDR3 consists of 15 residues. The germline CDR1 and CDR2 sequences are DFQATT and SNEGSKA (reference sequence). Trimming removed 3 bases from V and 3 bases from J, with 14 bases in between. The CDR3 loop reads CSASLPRADTGELFF. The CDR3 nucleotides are TGCAGTGCTAGTTTGCCCAGGGCAGACACCGGGGAGCTGTTTTTT.

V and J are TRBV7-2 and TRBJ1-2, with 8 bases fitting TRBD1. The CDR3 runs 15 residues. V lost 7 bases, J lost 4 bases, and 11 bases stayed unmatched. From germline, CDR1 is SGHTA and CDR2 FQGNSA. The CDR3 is CASTQGTGGFYGYTF. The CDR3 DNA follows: TGTGCCAGCACCCAGGGAACAGGGGGTTTCTATGGCTACACCTTC.

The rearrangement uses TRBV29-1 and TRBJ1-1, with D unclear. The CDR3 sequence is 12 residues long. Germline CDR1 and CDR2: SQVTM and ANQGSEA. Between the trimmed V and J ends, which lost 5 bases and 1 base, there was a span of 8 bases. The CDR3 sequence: CSVRQANTEAFF. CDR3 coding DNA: TGCAGCGTTCGGCAGGCGAACACTGAAGCTTTCTTT. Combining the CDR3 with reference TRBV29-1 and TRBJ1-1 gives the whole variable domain SAVISQKPSRDICQRGTSLTIQCQVDSQVTMMFWYRQQPGQSLTLIATANQGSEATYESGFVIDKFPISRPNLTFSTLTVSNMSPEDSSIYLCSVRQANTEAFFGQGTRLTVV.

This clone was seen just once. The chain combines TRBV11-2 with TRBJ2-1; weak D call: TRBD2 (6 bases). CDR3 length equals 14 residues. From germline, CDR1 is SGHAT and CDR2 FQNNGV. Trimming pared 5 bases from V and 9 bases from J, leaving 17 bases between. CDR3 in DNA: TGTGCCAGCAGCACCGACTTGGCGGGGCGTGAGCAGTTCTTC. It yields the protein CASSTDLAGREQFF.

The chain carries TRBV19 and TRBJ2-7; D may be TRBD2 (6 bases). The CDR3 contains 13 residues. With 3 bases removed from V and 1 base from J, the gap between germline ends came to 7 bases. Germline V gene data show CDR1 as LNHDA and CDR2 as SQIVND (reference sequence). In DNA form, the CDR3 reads TGTGCCAGTAGTATCAGCGGGTCCTACGAGCAGTACTTC. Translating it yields CASSISGSYEQYF.

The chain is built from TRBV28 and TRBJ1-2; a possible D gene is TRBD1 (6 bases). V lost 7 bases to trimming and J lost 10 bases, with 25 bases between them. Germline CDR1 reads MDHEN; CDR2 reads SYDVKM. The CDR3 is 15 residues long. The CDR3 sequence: CASTYLQGNRKDYTF. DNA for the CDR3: TGTGCCAGCACGTATCTCCAGGGGAATAGAAAAGACTACACCTTC.

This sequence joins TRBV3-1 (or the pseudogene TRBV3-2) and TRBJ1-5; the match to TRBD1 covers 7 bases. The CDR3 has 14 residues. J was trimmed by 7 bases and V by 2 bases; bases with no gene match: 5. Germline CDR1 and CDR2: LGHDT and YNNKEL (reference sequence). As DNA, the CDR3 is TGTGCCAGCAGCCAAACAGGGGCCCTCCAGCCCCAGCATTTT. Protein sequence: CASSQTGALQPQHF.

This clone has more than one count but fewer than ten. The CDR3 bases are TGTGCCACCAGTGATTGGGGCGGCGGCGGATATGGCTACACCTTC. It is translated as CATSDWGGGGYGYTF. The rearrangement links TRBV24-1 to TRBJ1-2; a possible D gene is TRBD1 (5 bases). V was cut by 2 bases and J by 5 bases, with 14 bases left in between. Germline lookup yields CDR1 KGHDR and CDR2 SFDVKD. There are 15 residues in the CDR3.

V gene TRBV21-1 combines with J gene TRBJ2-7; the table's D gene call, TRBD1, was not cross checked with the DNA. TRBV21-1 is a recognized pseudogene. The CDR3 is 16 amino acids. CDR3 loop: CASSNEQGTVRYEQYF. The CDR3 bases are TGTGCCAGCAGCAATGAACAGGGGACAGTACGCTACGAGCAGTACTTC.

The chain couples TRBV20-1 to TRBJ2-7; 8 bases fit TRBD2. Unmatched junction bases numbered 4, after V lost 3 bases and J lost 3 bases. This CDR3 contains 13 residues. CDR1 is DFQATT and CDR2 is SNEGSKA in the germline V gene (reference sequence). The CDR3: CSASSGGGYEQYF. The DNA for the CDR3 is TGCAGTGCTAGTTCGGGGGGGGGCTACGAGCAGTACTTC.

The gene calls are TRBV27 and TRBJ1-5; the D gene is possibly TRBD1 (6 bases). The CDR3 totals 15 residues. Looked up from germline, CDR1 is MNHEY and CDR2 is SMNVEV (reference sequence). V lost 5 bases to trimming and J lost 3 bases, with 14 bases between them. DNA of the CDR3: TGTGCCAGCAGTCCCCAGGACAGCCTCAATCAGCCCCAGCATTTT. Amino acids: CASSPQDSLNQPQHF.

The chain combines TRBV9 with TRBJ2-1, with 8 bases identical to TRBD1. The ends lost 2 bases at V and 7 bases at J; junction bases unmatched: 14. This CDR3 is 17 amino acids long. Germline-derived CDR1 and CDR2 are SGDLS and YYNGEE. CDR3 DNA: TGTGCCAGCAGCGTGGGCCCAGGGGGCTCAGGTATGAATGAGCAGTTCTTC. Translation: CASSVGPGGSGMNEQFF.

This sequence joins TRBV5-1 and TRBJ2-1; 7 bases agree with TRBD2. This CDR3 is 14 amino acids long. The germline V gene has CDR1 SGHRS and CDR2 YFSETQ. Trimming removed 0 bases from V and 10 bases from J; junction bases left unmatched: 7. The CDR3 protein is CASSLAGGPREQFF. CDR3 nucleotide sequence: TGCGCCAGCAGCTTGGCGGGAGGCCCCCGGGAGCAGTTCTTC.

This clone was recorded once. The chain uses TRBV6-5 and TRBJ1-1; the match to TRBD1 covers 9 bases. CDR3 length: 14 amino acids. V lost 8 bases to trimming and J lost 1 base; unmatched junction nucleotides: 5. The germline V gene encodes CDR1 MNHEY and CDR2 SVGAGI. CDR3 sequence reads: CASARQGENTEAFF. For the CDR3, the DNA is TGTGCCAGCGCAAGACAGGGGGAGAACACTGAAGCTTTCTTT.

CDR3 amino acids: CASSPDLGVTRRYEQYF. CDR3 DNA: TGCGCCAGCAGCCCCGACCTCGGGGTGACGCGGCGCTACGAGCAGTACTTC. The chain uses TRBV5-1 and TRBJ2-7, with D tentatively TRBD2 (5 bases). The CDR3 totals 17 residues. Trimming pared 4 bases from V and 3 bases from J, leaving 23 bases between. Looked up from germline, CDR1 is SGHRS and CDR2 is YFSETQ.

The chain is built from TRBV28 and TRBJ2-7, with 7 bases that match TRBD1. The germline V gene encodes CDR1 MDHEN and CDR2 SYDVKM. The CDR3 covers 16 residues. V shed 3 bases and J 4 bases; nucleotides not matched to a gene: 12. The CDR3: CASSFPRRTGQYEQYF. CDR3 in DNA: TGTGCCAGCAGTTTCCCTCGCCGGACAGGTCAGTACGAGCAGTACTTC.

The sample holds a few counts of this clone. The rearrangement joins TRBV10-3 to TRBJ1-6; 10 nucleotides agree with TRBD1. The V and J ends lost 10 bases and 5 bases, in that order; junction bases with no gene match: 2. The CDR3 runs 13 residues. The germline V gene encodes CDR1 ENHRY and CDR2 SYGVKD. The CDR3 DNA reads TGTGCCACTGGGACAGGGGATAATTCACCCCTCCACTTT. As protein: CATGTGDNSPLHF.

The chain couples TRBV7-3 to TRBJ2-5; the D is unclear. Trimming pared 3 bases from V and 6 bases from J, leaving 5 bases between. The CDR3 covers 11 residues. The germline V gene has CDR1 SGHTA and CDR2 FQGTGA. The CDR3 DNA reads TGTGCCAGCAGCTTGGGCCAGACCCAGTACTTC. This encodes CASSLGQTQYF.